This T cell receptor beta chain was sequenced during a study of T cell repertoires and Cas9 in healthy adults. Study-wide findings and caveats: SpCas9-reactive regulatory T cells reportedly mitigated SpCas9-reactive effector T cells in vitro.

Trimming stripped 5 bases from V and 3 bases from J, with 11 bases between. The CDR3 totals 14 residues. Germline-derived CDR1 and CDR2 are MNHNY and SVGAGI (reference sequence). Clones were sequenced by immunoSEQ multiplex PCR, and TCRdb holds only the in-frame ones, with some missing. The sample has roughly 23,000 clones; roughly 89% are singletons. Of note for this clone: Its specificity is unknown.

Source material: CD4+ effector T cells (CD127+, CD25-, CD137-, CD154-) from PBMCs; culture status not recorded. This chain uses TRBV6-6 with TRBJ1-5, with D tentatively TRBD1 (6 bases). The clonotype comes from a human donor in good health. The CDR3, as DNA: TGTGCCAGCAGTCCCGGGGGGCACAATCAGCCCCAGCATTTT. Amino acid sequence: CASSPGGHNQPQHF.